This T cell receptor beta chain was sequenced during a study of blood T cell repertoires in COVID-19. Study at large: Sites across the United States, Italy and Spain contributed samples from acute and convalescent COVID-19. The analysed material was cDNA or gDNA that came from T cells, B-cell-depleted T cells, or PBMCs.

Per the authors' pipeline: Estimates of nucleated cell counts were drawn from the amplification of reference gene primers. Generated by immunoSEQ multiplex PCR, the TCRdb table keeps only in-frame clones and is missing some. V, J and clone size were drawn from that table, and D and trimming were deduced from the DNA. The sample holds around 100,000 clones, around nine tenths seen once. J gave up 2 bases and V 6 bases, and 12 bases lay outside the gene matches. This CDR3 region has 16 residues. Germline assignment: CDR1 LNHDA and CDR2 SQIVND (reference sequence). The sequenced sample consisted of peripheral blood. This rearrangement joins TRBV19 to TRBJ2-5; TRBD2 aligns across 7 bases. The sequence came from a man aged 50-59 years with acute or convalescent COVID-19. The CDR3 DNA is TGTGCCAGTAGACTAAGGGGAGGGGATCCTCAAGAGACCCAGTACTTC. Protein product: CASRLRGGDPQETQYF.